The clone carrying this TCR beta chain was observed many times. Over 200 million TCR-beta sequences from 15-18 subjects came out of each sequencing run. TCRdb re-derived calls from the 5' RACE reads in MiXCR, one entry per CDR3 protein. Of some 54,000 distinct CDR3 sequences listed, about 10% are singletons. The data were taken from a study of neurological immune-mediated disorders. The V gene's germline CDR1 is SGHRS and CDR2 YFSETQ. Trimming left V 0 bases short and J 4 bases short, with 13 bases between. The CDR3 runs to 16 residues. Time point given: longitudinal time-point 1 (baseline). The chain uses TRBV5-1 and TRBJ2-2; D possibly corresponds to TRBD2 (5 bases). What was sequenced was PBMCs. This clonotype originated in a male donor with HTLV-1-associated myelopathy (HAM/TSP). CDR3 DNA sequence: TGCGCCAGCAGCTTGGAATCTAGCAGTATCACCGGGGAGCTGTTTTTT. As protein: CASSLESSSITGELFF. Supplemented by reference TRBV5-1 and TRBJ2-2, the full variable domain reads KAGVTQTPRYLIKTRGQQVTLSCSPISGHRSVSWYQQTPGQGLQFLFEYFSETQRNKGNFPGRFSGRQFSNSRSEMNVSTLELGDSALYLCASSLESSSITGELFFGEGSRLTVL.